This T cell receptor beta chain was recovered during a study of blood T cell repertoires in COVID-19. About the research overall: The United States, Italy and Spain provided the acute and convalescent COVID-19 samples. The analysed material was cDNA or gDNA that came from T cells, B-cell-depleted T cells, or PBMCs.

Original methodology: Counts of nucleated cells, estimated from reference gene primer amplification, were obtained. The protocol was immunoSEQ multiplex PCR, while the TCRdb copy is restricted to in-frame clones and leaves out a portion. V, J and clone size were drawn from that table, and D and trimming were deduced from the DNA. The sample consists of roughly 150,000 clones, around 74% of them appearing once. Germline V lookup: CDR1 LNHNV, CDR2 YYDKDF (reference sequence). Trimming took 4 bases from V and 4 from J; bases not matched to a gene: 14. The CDR3 has 18 amino acids. The chain is built from TRBV15 and TRBJ2-3; 10 bases are shared with TRBD2. The receptor was isolated from a man in his 70s with acute or convalescent COVID-19. Sequencing was done on a sample of peripheral blood. For the CDR3, the DNA is TGTGCCACCAGCAACCACCGACTAGCGGGCCCGGGAGCAGATACGCAGTATTTT. Translated, it gives CATSNHRLAGPGADTQYF.